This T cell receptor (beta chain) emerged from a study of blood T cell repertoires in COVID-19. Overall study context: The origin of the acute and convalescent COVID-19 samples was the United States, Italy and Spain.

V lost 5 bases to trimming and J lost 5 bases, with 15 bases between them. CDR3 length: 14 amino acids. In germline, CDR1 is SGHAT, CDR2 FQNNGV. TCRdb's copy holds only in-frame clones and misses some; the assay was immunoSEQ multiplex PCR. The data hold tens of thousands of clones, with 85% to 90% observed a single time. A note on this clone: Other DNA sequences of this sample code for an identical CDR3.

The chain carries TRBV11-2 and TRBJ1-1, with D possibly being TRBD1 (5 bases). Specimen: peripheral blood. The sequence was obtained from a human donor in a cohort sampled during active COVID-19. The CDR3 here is CASSPARGGTEAFF. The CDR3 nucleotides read TGTGCCAGCAGCCCCGCCCGTGGGGGGACTGAAGCTTTCTTT.